Sequencing of this TCR beta chain was carried out in a study of cytomegalovirus exposure and HLA in healthy donors. Overall study findings and caveats: Reportedly, cytomegalovirus status was diagnosed with high sensitivity and specificity.

Details on this clone: Its antigen is not known.

Assay: immunoSEQ multiplex PCR; the TCRdb copy retains only in-frame clones and omits some. The sample records 300,000 to 450,000 clones, roughly 85% being singletons. CDR3 size: 15 residues. Germline V gives CDR1 MNHNS, CDR2 SASEGT. Trimming took 1 base from V and 4 from J, leaving 13 bases between them. The rearrangement joins TRBV6-1 to TRBJ1-1, with D hard to call. This sequence was found in a woman between 18 and 29 years old in good health and CMV-seronegative. Source material: PBMCs. This chain's CDR3 is CASSEGWRFSTEAFF. In DNA, the CDR3 is TGTGCCAGCAGTGAAGGCTGGAGGTTTTCCACTGAAGCTTTCTTT.